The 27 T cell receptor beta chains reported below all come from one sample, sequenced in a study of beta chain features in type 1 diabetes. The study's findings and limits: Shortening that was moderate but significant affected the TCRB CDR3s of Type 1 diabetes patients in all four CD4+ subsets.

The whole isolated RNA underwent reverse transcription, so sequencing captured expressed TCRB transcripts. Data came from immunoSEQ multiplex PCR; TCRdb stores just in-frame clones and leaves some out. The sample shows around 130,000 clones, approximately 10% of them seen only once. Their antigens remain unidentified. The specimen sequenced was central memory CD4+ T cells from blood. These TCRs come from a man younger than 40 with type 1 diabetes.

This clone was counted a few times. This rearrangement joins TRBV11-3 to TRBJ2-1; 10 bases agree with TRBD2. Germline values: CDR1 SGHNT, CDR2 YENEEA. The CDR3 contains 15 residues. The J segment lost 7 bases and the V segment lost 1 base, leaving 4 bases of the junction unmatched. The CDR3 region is CASSLASGGGNEQFF. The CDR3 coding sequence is TGTGCCAGCAGCTTAGCTAGCGGGGGAGGGAATGAGCAGTTCTTC.

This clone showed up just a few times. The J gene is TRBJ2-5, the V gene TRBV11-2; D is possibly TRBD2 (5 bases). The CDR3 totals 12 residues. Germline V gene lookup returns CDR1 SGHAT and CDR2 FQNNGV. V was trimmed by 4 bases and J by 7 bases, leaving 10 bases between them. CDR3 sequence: CASSSDYGTQYF. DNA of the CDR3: TGTGCCAGCAGCTCCGACTATGGGACCCAGTACTTC.

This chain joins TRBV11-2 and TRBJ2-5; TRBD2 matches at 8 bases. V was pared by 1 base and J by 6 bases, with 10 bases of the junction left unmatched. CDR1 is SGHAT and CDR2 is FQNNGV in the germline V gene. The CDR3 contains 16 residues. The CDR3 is CASSLAGGGPVKTQYF. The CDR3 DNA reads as TGTGCCAGCAGCTTAGCAGGCGGGGGGCCCGTAAAGACCCAGTACTTC. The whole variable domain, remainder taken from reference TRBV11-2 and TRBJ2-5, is EAGVAQSPRYKIIEKRQSVAFWCNPISGHATLYWYQQILGQGPKLLIQFQNNGVVDDSQLPKDRFSAERLKGVDSTLKIQPAKLEDSAVYLCASSLAGGGPVKTQYFGPGTRLLVL.

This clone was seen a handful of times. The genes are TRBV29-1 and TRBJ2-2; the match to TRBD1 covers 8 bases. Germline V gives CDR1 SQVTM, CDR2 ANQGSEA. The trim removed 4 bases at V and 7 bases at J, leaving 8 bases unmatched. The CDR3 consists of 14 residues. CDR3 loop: CSVALGTGVGELFF. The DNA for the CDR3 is TGCAGCGTTGCGCTCGGGACAGGCGTCGGGGAGCTGTTTTTT.

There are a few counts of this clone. CDR3 region: CASSPQGQGYGYTF. The CDR3, as DNA: TGTGCCAGCAGCCCCCAGGGCCAGGGATATGGCTACACCTTC. The rearrangement links TRBV6-5 to TRBJ1-2; TRBD1 is a possible D gene (5 bases). CDR3 length: 14 amino acids. V was clipped by 6 bases and J by 5 bases, with 16 bases between them. In germline, CDR1 is MNHEY, CDR2 SVGAGI.

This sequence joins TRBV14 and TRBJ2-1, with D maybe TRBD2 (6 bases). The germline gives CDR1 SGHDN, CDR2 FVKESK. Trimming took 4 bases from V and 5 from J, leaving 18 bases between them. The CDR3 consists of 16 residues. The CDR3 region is CASSRVTGTANNEQFF. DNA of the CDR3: TGTGCCAGCAGCCGAGTAACCGGGACTGCTAACAATGAGCAGTTCTTC.

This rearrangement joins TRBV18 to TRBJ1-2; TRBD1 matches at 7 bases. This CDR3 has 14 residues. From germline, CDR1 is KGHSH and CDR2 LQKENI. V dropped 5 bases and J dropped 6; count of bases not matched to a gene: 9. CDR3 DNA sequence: TGTGCCAGCTCATCGGGACAGACTCAGGATGGCTACACCTTC. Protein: CASSSGQTQDGYTF.

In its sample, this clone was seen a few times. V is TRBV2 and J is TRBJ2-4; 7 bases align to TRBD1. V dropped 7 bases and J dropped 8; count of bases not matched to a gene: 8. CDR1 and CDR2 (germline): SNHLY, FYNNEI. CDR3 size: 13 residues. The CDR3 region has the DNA TGTGCCAGCAAAAGGGACAGCGCCTACATTCAGTACTTC. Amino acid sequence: CASKRDSAYIQYF.

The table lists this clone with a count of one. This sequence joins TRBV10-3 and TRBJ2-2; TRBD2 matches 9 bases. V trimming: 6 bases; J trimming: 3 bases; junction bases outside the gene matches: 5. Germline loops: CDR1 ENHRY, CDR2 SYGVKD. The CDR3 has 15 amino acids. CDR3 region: CAISLVAGDTGELFF. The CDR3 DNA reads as TGTGCCATCAGCCTCGTAGCGGGGGACACCGGGGAGCTGTTTTTT.

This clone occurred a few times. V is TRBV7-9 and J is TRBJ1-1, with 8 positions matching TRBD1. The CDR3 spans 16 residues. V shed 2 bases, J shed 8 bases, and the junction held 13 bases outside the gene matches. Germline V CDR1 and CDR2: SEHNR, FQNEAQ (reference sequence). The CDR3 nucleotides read TGTGCCAGCAGCTTAACGGGTCCCTCAGGGGGCGGAGAAGCTTTCTTT. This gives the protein CASSLTGPSGGGEAFF. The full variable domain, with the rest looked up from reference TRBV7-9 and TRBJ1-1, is DTGVSQNPRHKITKRGQNVTFRCDPISEHNRLYWYRQTLGQGPEFLTYFQNEAQLEKSRLLSDRFSAERPKGSFSTLEIQRTEQGDSAMYLCASSLTGPSGGGEAFFGQGTRLTVV.

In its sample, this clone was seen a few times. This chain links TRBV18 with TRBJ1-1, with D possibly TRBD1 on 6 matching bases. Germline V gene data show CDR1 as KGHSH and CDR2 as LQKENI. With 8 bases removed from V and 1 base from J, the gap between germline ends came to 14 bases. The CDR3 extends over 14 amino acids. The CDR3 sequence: CASGTGQGNTEAFF. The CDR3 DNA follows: TGTGCCAGCGGAACAGGGCAGGGGAACACTGAAGCTTTCTTT. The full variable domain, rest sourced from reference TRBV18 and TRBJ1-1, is NAGVMQNPRHLVRRRGQEARLRCSPMKGHSHVYWYRQLPEEGLKFMVYLQKENIIDESGMPKERFSAEFPKEGPSILRIQQVVRGDSAAYFCASGTGQGNTEAFFGQGTRLTVV.

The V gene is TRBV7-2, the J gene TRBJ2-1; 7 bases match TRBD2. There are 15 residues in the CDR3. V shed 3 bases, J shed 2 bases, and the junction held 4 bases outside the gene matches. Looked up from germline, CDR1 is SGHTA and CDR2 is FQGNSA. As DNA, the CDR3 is TGTGCCAGCAGCTTTTCCGGGGGGACCTACAATGAGCAGTTCTTC. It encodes CASSFSGGTYNEQFF.

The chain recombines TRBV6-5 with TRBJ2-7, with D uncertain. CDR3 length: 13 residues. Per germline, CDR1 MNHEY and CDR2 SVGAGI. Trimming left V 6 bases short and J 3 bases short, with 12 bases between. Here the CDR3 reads CASRSITGYEQYF. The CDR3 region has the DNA TGTGCCAGCAGATCAATAACGGGCTACGAGCAGTACTTC.

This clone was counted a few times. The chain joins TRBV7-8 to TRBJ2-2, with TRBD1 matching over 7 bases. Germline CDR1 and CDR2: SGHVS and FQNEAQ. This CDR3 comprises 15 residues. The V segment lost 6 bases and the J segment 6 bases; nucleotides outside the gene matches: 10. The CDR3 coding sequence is TGTGCCAGCAGTCCGACAGGGAGAAAGTCCGGGGAGCTGTTTTTT. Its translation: CASSPTGRKSGELFF.

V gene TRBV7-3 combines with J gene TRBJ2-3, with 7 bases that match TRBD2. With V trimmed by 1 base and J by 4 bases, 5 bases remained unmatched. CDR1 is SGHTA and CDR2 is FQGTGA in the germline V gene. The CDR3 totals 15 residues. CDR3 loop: CASSLNAGESDTQYF. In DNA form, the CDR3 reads TGTGCCAGCAGCTTAAACGCGGGGGAGTCAGATACGCAGTATTTT.

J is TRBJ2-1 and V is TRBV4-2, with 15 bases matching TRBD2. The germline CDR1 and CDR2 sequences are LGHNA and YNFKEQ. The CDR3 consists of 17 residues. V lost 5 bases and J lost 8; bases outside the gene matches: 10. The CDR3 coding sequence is TGTGCCAGCAGCGCCCCCGGGACTAGCGGGGGGAGGGATGAGCAGTTCTTC. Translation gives CASSAPGTSGGRDEQFF.

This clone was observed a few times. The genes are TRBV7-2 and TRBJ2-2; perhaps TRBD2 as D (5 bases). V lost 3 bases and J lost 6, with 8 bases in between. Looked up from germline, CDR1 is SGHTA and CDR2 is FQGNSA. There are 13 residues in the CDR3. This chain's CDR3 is CASSLDGAGELFF. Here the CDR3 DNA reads TGTGCCAGCAGCTTGGACGGGGCCGGGGAGCTGTTTTTT.

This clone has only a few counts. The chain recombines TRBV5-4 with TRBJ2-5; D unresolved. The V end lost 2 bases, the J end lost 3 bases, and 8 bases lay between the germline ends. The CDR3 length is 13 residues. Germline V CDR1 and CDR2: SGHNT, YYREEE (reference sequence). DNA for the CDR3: TGTGCCAGCAGCTTTATTACGGAAGAGACCCAGTACTTC. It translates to CASSFITEETQYF.

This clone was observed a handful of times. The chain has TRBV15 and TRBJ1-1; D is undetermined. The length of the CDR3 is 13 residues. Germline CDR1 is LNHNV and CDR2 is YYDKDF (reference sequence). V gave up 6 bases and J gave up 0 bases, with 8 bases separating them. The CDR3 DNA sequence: TGTGCCACCAGTACACAGTTGAACACTGAAGCTTTCTTT. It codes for CATSTQLNTEAFF.

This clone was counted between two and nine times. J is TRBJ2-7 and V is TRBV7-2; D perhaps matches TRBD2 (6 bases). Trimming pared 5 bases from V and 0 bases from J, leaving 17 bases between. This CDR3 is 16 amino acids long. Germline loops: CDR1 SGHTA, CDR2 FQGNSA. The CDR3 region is CASSPHGGDSSYEQYF. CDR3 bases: TGTGCCAGCAGCCCCCACGGCGGGGATAGCTCCTACGAGCAGTACTTC.

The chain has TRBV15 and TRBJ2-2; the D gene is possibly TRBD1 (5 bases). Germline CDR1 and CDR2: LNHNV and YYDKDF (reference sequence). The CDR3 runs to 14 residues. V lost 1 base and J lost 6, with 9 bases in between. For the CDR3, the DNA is TGTGCCACCAGCAGAGGGCAGGGATCCGGGGAGCTGTTTTTT. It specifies CATSRGQGSGELFF.

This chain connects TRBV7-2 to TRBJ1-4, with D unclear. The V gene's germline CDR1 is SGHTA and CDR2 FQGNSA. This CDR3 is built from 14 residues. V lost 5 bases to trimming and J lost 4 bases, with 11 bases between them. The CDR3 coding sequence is TGTGCCAGCAGCCCCTGGGCCATTAATGAAAAACTGTTTTTT. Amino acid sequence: CASSPWAINEKLFF.

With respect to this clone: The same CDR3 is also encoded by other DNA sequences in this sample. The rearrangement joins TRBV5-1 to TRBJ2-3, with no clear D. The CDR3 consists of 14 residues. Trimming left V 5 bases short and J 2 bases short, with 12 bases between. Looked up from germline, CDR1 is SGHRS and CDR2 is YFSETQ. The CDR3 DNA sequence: TGCGCCAGCAGTCTCGGAGCAGTCACAGATACGCAGTATTTT. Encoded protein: CASSLGAVTDTQYF.

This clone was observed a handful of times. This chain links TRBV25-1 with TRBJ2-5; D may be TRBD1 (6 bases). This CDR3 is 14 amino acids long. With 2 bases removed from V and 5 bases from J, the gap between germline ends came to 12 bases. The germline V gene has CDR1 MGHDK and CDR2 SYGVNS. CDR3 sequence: CASSEAHRVETQYF. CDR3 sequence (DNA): TGTGCCAGCAGTGAAGCCCACAGGGTCGAGACCCAGTACTTC. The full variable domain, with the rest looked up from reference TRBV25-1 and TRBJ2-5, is EADIYQTPRYLVIGTGKKITLECSQTMGHDKMYWYQQDPGMELHLIHYSYGVNSTEKGDLSSESTVSRIRTEHFPLTLESARPSHTSQYLCASSEAHRVETQYFGPGTRLLVL.

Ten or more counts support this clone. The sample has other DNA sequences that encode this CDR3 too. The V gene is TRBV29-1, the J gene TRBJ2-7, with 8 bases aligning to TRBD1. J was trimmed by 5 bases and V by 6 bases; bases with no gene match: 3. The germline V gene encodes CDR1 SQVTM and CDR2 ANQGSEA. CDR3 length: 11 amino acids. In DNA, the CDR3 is TGCAGCGTCGCGACAGGGGACGAGCAGTACTTC. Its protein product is CSVATGDEQYF.

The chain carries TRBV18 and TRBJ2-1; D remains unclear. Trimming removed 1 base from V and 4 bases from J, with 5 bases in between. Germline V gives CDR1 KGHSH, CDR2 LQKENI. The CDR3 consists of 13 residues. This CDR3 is CASSPQRYNEQFF. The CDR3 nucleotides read TGTGCCAGCTCACCACAGCGATACAATGAGCAGTTCTTC.

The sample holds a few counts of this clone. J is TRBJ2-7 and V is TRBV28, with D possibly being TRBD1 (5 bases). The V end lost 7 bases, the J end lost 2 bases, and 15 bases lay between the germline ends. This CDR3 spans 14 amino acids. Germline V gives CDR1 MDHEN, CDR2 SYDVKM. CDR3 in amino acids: CASTTSGRAYEQYF. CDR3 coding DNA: TGTGCCAGCACCACCTCGGGCAGGGCCTACGAGCAGTACTTC.